The entry below describes one TCR beta chain. Its antigen remains unknown. The sample is drawn from a study of long-term antiretroviral therapy in people with HIV. Participants living with HIV all received treatment in the United States. Amounts of about 0.85-10 million cryopreserved PBMC were held in the samples before DNA extraction. At the survey level, the v3.0 immunoSEQ assay was run. The study targeted roughly 40,000-55,000 T-cell genomes per sample in sequencing. The repertoire was sequenced with immunoSEQ multiplex PCR; TCRdb's copy has only in-frame clones and lacks some. The table shows some 30,000 clones, with approximately 90% occurring only once. Germline loops: CDR1 LNHNV, CDR2 YYDKDF (reference sequence). CDR3 length: 15 residues. V trimming: 0 bases; J trimming: 8 bases; junction bases outside the gene matches: 9. Study-wide findings and caveats: Clones that had undergone expansion before ART prevailed in the repertoire throughout all time points.

This sequence joins TRBV15 and TRBJ1-2, with 7 bases aligning to TRBD1. The input for sequencing was unsorted PBMCs, taken 3.1 years after starting antiretroviral therapy. This receptor was identified in a man aged 18 to 35 with HIV. CDR3 nucleotide sequence: TGTGCCACCAGCAGAGATCTTGGACAGGCCAACGGCTACACCTTC. Translation gives CATSRDLGQANGYTF.